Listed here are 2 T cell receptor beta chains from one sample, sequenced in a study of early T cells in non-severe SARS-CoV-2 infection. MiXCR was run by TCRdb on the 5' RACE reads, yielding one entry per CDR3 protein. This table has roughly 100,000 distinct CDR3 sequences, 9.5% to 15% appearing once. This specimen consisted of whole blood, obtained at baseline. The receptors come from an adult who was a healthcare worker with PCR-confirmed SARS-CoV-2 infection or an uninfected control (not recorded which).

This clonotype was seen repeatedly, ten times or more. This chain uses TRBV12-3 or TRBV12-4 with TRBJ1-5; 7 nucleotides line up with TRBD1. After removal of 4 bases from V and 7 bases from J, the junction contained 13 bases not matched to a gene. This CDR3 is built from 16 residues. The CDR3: CASSSAFSGGYQPQHF. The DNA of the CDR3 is TGTGCCAGCAGTTCTGCTTTTTCAGGGGGTTACCAGCCCCAGCATTTT.

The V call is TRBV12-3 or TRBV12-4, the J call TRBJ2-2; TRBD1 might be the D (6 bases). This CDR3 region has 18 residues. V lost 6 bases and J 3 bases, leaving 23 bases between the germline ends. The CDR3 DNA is TGTGCCAGCAGCCTTAGTCCTTCTCAGGGGCTGCACACCGGGGAGCTGTTTTTT. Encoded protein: CASSLSPSQGLHTGELFF.